These 17 T cell receptor beta chains share one sample of origin, sequenced in a study of T cells in Graves' hyperthyroidism and ophthalmopathy. The source material, RNA transcripts, was used to amplify TCR beta CDR3 regions. A set of HTBI primers served as the primers for a first-round RT-PCR of the TCR CDR3. TCRdb called the multiplex PCR reads again in MiXCR, with one record for every CDR3 protein. The repertoire holds 550,000 to 850,000 distinct CDR3 sequences, roughly a sixth seen once, with over 15% in the top ten. Sequencing was carried out using blood. These receptors originate from a woman between 50 and 59 years old with Graves' hyperthyroidism that later progressed to Graves' ophthalmopathy.

This clonotype was detected a few times. This chain links TRBV6-5 with TRBJ1-6, with 8 bases aligning to TRBD1. V shed 0 bases and J 6 bases; nucleotides not matched to a gene: 10. Germline CDR1 reads MNHEY; CDR2 reads SVGAGI. The CDR3 loop spans 18 amino acids. Written as DNA, the CDR3 is TGTGCCAGCAGTTACTCGATAGGCCCACAGGGGGTTAATTCACCCCTCCACTTT. Its protein product is CASSYSIGPQGVNSPLHF.

Only a few counts were recorded for this clonotype. The gene calls are TRBV7-8 and TRBJ2-7, with D perhaps matching TRBD1 (6 bases). Germline V CDR1 and CDR2: SGHVS, FQNEAQ. The CDR3 sequence is 13 residues long. Trimming cost V 10 bases and J 0 bases, with 13 bases left between them. The CDR3 DNA reads as TGTGCCACCTCCCAGGGGCACTCCTACGAGCAGTACTTC. Its translation is CATSQGHSYEQYF.

This clonotype was recorded a few times. The chain's CDR3 is CASSLRGESGNTIYF. CDR3 in DNA: TGTGCCAGCAGTTTACGGGGCGAGTCGGGAAACACCATATATTTT. V usage is TRBV12-3 or TRBV12-4 and J usage is TRBJ1-3, with a possible D match to TRBD1 (5 bases). The CDR3 spans 15 residues. Trimming removed 2 bases from V and 4 bases from J, with 12 bases in between.

This clonotype was detected many times. The chain joins TRBV20-1 to TRBJ2-1, with 13 nucleotides matching TRBD2. V was clipped by 6 bases and J by 2 bases; unmatched bases: 4. This CDR3 has 15 residues. Germline CDR1 and CDR2: DFQATT and SNEGSKA (reference sequence). CDR3 coding DNA: TGCAGTGCCTCGACTAGCGGGGGGACCTACAATGAGCAGTTCTTC. Its translation: CSASTSGGTYNEQFF.

With respect to this clonotype: This sequence may be a read error, since a much larger clone differs from it by one base. The rearrangement joins TRBV12-3 or TRBV12-4 to TRBJ2-7, with TRBD1 matching over 8 bases. The CDR3 length is 15 residues. CDR3 DNA: TGTGCCAGCAGAGGACAGGGAGATCCAGACTACGAGCGGTACTTC. Amino acid sequence: CASRGQGDPDYERYF.

This clonotype was observed a few times. CDR3 in amino acids: CAIGTSTDTQYF. The CDR3 DNA is TGTGCCATCGGGACTAGCACAGATACGCAGTATTTT. The genes are TRBV24-1 and TRBJ2-3; D possibly corresponds to TRBD2 (6 bases). V was trimmed by 11 bases and J by 0 bases, leaving 8 bases between them. CDR1 and CDR2 from the germline V gene are KGHDR and SFDVKD. There are 12 residues in the CDR3.

This clonotype occurred many times. The rearrangement links TRBV12-3 or TRBV12-4 to TRBJ1-5; D is possibly TRBD1 (6 bases). CDR3 length: 14 amino acids. The V gene lost 6 bases and the J gene lost 5 bases, with 14 bases spanning the gap. Written as DNA, the CDR3 is TGTGCCAGCAGCACCCAGGGGACCCATCAGCCCCAGCATTTT. Protein product: CASSTQGTHQPQHF.

This clonotype was recorded many times. The chain links TRBV12-3 or TRBV12-4 to TRBJ1-1, with TRBD1 matching over 7 bases. J gave up 5 bases and V 4 bases, and 7 bases lay outside the gene matches. The length of the CDR3 is 14 residues. CDR3 nucleotide sequence: TGTGCCAGCAGTTCGACAGGGTTGGGTACTGAAGCTTTCTTT. Encoded protein: CASSSTGLGTEAFF.

The genes are TRBV19 and TRBJ1-5; the D is unclear. Judging by the DNA end, TRBJ2-3 fits better; the J call may be wrong. The CDR3 covers 14 residues. Germline CDR1 LNHDA, CDR2 SQIVND (reference sequence). The CDR3 loop is CASSKAASNQPQYF. The CDR3, as DNA: TGTGCCAGTAGTAAGGCGGCAAGCAATCAGCCCCAGTATTTT.

This clonotype has at least ten counts. The V call is TRBV20-1, the J call TRBJ2-7; 7 positions match TRBD2. The CDR3 sequence is 14 residues long. Trimming cost V 7 bases and J 7 bases; bases outside gene matches: 16. CDR1 and CDR2 from the germline V gene are DFQATT and SNEGSKA (reference sequence). The CDR3 loop is CSVALAGVSREQYF. As DNA, the CDR3 is TGCAGTGTGGCCCTGGCGGGGGTATCACGGGAGCAGTACTTC.

This clonotype has just a few counts. This chain links TRBV11-3 with TRBJ2-5; 7 positions match TRBD1. The trim removed 0 bases at V and 1 base at J, leaving 5 bases unmatched. CDR1 and CDR2 from the germline V gene are SGHNT and YENEEA. The CDR3 sequence is 16 residues long. CDR3 sequence reads: CASSLDPRQGQETQYF. CDR3 nucleotides: TGTGCCAGCAGCTTAGATCCTAGACAGGGCCAAGAGACCCAGTACTTC. Full variable domain (missing parts from reference TRBV11-3 and TRBJ2-5): EAGVVQSPRYKIIEKKQPVAFWCNPISGHNTLYWYLQNLGQGPELLIRYENEEAVDDSQLPKDRFSAERLKGVDSTLKIQPAELGDSAVYLCASSLDPRQGQETQYFGPGTRLLVL.

This sequence joins TRBV3-1 and TRBJ2-1; TRBD1 aligns across 8 bases. The CDR3 sequence is 16 residues long. Germline CDR1 is LGHDT and CDR2 is YNNKEL (reference sequence). V gave up 2 bases and J gave up 4 bases; unmatched junction bases: 7. CDR3 in DNA: TGTGCCAGCAGCCAAACGGACAGGGTGTTTTACAATGAGCAGTTCTTC. The encoded protein is CASSQTDRVFYNEQFF.

In DNA, the CDR3 is TGTGCCAGCAGTGAGTTGCGTTTGGGTAACTATGGCTACACCTTC. It encodes CASSELRLGNYGYTF. The chain employs TRBV6-1 and TRBJ1-2; D gene uncertain. Trimming removed 3 bases at V and 1 base at J, with 12 bases between. The germline V gene has CDR1 MNHNS and CDR2 SASEGT. The CDR3 sequence is 15 residues long.

The chain recombines TRBV7-3 with TRBJ2-5, with D perhaps TRBD1 or TRBD2 (5 bases each). V lost 5 bases, J lost 5 bases, and 15 bases lay in between. Germline CDR1 reads SGHTA; CDR2 reads FQGTGA. The CDR3 is 14 residues long. CDR3 sequence (DNA): TGTGCCAGCAGCGCCACAGGACTCCGGGAGACCCAGTACTTC. This translates into CASSATGLRETQYF.

There are many counts of this clonotype. This chain connects TRBV18 to TRBJ1-5; D is ambiguous. Trimming removed 2 bases from V and 9 bases from J, with 14 bases in between. Germline V CDR1 and CDR2: KGHSH, LQKENI. This CDR3 region has 14 residues. CDR3 sequence: CASSPGFEGRPQHF. CDR3 bases: TGTGCCAGCTCACCAGGGTTCGAGGGTCGGCCCCAGCATTTT.

A single count supports this clonotype. The chain has TRBV10-3 and TRBJ2-2, with 9 positions matching TRBD1. V lost 10 bases and J lost 1; bases outside the gene matches: 1. The CDR3 contains 13 residues. The germline gives CDR1 ENHRY, CDR2 SYGVKD. The CDR3 sequence is CAKDRGNTGELFF. CDR3 nucleotide sequence: TGTGCCAAGGACAGGGGGAACACCGGGGAGCTGTTTTTT.

V usage is TRBV4-1 and J usage is TRBJ1-4; 8 bases fit TRBD1. CDR3 size: 16 residues. V shed 0 bases, J shed 5 bases, and the junction held 5 bases outside the gene matches. The V gene's germline CDR1 is MGHRA and CDR2 YSYEKL. The CDR3 sequence: CASSQDLTGANEKLFF. The CDR3 region has the DNA TGCGCCAGCAGCCAAGATCTGACAGGGGCGAATGAAAAACTGTTTTTT.